The next 13 T cell receptor beta chains were all read from a single sample in a study of radiotherapy plus CTLA-4 blockade in lung cancer. Some clones are missing from TCRdb's copy, which holds only in-frame ones; the method was immunoSEQ multiplex PCR. The table includes 120,000 or so clones, 70% to 90% detected once. The source material was peripheral blood, sampled from a patient treated with radiotherapy plus ipilimumab. The source is a human donor with non-small cell lung cancer that progressed on radiotherapy plus ipilimumab.

J is TRBJ2-7 and V is TRBV28, with 15 bases lining up with TRBD2. Germline V lookup: CDR1 MDHEN, CDR2 SYDVKM. Trimming at V came to 6 bases and at J to 6 bases, leaving 6 bases not matched to a gene. The CDR3 sequence is 15 residues long. CDR3 protein: CASRPRTSGGGEQYF. As DNA, the CDR3 is TGTGCCAGCAGACCAAGGACTAGCGGGGGGGGCGAGCAGTACTTC.

The V gene is TRBV6-6, the J gene TRBJ2-7; possibly TRBD1 for D (6 bases). The germline gives CDR1 MNHNY, CDR2 SVGAGI (reference sequence). CDR3 size: 14 residues. The V gene lost 0 bases and the J gene lost 6 bases, with 12 bases spanning the gap. The CDR3 is CASSYSALGGEQYF. CDR3 nucleotide sequence: TGTGCCAGCAGTTACTCGGCCCTAGGGGGCGAGCAGTACTTC.

The genes are TRBV7-9 and TRBJ2-2, with D hard to call. From germline, CDR1 is SEHNR and CDR2 FQNEAQ (reference sequence). This CDR3 region has 13 residues. V dropped 1 base and J dropped 7 bases, with 7 bases sitting between them. The CDR3 bases are TGTGCCAGCAGCTTAGATTGGGACGGGGAGCTGTTTTTT. Translated: CASSLDWDGELFF.

This clone was found once. The chain combines TRBV6-6 with TRBJ2-7, with 8 bases identical to TRBD2. Germline values: CDR1 MNHNY, CDR2 SVGAGI (reference sequence). The CDR3 extends over 12 amino acids. V lost 6 bases to trimming and J lost 6 bases; unmatched junction nucleotides: 4. The CDR3 here is CASRDREGEQYF. DNA of the CDR3: TGTGCCAGCAGAGACCGGGAGGGCGAGCAGTACTTC.

The chain uses TRBV7-9 and TRBJ2-1; D remains ambiguous. This CDR3 has 13 residues. Germline CDR1 and CDR2: SEHNR and FQNEAQ (reference sequence). The V end lost 2 bases, the J end lost 9 bases, and 11 bases lay between the germline ends. CDR3 residues: CASSLSSSSEQFF. In DNA, the CDR3 is TGTGCCAGCAGCTTATCCTCGTCAAGTGAGCAGTTCTTC.

The chain has TRBV2 and TRBJ1-4; D is possibly TRBD1 (5 bases). This CDR3 is built from 15 residues. Germline values: CDR1 SNHLY, CDR2 FYNNEI. The V end lost 6 bases, the J end lost 0 bases, and 11 bases lay between the germline ends. The CDR3 DNA reads as TGTGCCAGCAGGGCGGGAGGGGCAACTAATGAAAAACTGTTTTTT. As protein: CASRAGGATNEKLFF.

The rearrangement links TRBV2 to TRBJ2-4; unclear D gene. V gave up 8 bases and J gave up 6 bases, with 8 bases separating them. Germline assignment: CDR1 SNHLY and CDR2 FYNNEI. CDR3 length: 11 residues. CDR3 amino acids: CASYSGNIQYF. The CDR3 nucleotides are TGTGCCAGCTATTCGGGAAACATTCAGTACTTC. Combining the CDR3 with reference TRBV2 and TRBJ2-4 gives the whole variable domain EPEVTQTPSHQVTQMGQEVILRCVPISNHLYFYWYRQILGQKVEFLVSFYNNEISEKSEIFDDQFSVERPDGSNFTLKIRSTKLEDSAMYFCASYSGNIQYFGAGTRLSVL.

The V gene is TRBV5-1, the J gene TRBJ2-5; D not certain. V lost 4 bases and J 5 bases, leaving 12 bases between the germline ends. Germline CDR1 is SGHRS and CDR2 is YFSETQ. The CDR3 covers 13 residues. CDR3 region: CASSPSGGETQYF. The CDR3 DNA is TGCGCCAGCAGCCCCTCGGGTGGGGAGACCCAGTACTTC.

J is TRBJ2-1 and V is TRBV6-1; D not resolved. With 3 bases removed from V and 7 bases from J, the gap between germline ends came to 7 bases. Germline lookup yields CDR1 MNHNS and CDR2 SASEGT. The CDR3 length is 12 residues. The CDR3 coding sequence is TGTGCCAGCAGTGATTTCGGGAATGAGCAGTTCTTC. Translation: CASSDFGNEQFF.

The gene calls are TRBV6-5 and TRBJ1-1; tentative D call: TRBD1 (5 bases). The V gene's germline CDR1 is MNHEY and CDR2 SVGAGI. The CDR3 loop spans 14 amino acids. V gave up 6 bases and J gave up 1 base, with 12 bases separating them. The CDR3 nucleotides read TGTGCCAGCAGCCACGCCGACAGGAACACTGAAGCTTTCTTT. Protein product: CASSHADRNTEAFF.

This clone was found a few times. The CDR3 region is CASSLDPPGSDEQYF. CDR3 in DNA: TGTGCCAGCAGCTTAGATCCCCCAGGGTCAGACGAGCAGTACTTC. The chain has TRBV11-3 and TRBJ2-7; tentatively, D is TRBD1 (5 bases). The CDR3 has 15 residues. Looked up from germline, CDR1 is SGHNT and CDR2 is YENEEA. Between the trimmed V and J ends, which lost 0 bases and 5 bases, there was a span of 14 bases.

This rearrangement joins TRBV6-5 to TRBJ2-1; TRBD1 agrees at 7 bases. This CDR3 is built from 16 residues. V gave up 4 bases and J gave up 0 bases; unmatched junction bases: 6. The germline gives CDR1 MNHEY, CDR2 SVGAGI. This CDR3 reads CASSSGQVNSYNEQFF. CDR3 in DNA: TGTGCCAGCAGTTCCGGACAGGTTAACTCCTACAATGAGCAGTTCTTC.

The chain carries TRBV4-2 and TRBJ2-1; D uncertain. V gave up 1 base and J gave up 10 bases, with 8 bases separating them. The germline V gene encodes CDR1 LGHNA and CDR2 YNFKEQ. The length of the CDR3 is 12 residues. For the CDR3, the DNA is TGTGCCAGCAGCCAAGTAACCGGGGAGCAGTTCTTC. This gives the protein CASSQVTGEQFF.